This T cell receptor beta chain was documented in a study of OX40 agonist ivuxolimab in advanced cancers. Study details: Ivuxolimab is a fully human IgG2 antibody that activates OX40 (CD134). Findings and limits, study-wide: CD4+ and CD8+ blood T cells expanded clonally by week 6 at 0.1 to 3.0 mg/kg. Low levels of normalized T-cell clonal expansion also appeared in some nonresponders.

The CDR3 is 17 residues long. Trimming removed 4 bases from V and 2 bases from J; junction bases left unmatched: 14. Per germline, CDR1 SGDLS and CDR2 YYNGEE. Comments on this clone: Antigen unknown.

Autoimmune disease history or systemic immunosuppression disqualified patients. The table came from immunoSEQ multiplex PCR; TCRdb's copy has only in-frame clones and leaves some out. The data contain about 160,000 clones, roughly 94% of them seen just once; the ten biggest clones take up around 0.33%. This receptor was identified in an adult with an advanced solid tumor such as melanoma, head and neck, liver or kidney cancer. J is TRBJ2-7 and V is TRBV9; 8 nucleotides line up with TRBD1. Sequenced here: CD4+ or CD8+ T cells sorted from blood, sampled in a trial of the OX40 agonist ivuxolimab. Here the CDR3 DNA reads TGTGCCAGCAGCACCGGGACAGGTCCAAGTCTGCCCTACGAGCAGTACTTC. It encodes CASSTGTGPSLPYEQYF.